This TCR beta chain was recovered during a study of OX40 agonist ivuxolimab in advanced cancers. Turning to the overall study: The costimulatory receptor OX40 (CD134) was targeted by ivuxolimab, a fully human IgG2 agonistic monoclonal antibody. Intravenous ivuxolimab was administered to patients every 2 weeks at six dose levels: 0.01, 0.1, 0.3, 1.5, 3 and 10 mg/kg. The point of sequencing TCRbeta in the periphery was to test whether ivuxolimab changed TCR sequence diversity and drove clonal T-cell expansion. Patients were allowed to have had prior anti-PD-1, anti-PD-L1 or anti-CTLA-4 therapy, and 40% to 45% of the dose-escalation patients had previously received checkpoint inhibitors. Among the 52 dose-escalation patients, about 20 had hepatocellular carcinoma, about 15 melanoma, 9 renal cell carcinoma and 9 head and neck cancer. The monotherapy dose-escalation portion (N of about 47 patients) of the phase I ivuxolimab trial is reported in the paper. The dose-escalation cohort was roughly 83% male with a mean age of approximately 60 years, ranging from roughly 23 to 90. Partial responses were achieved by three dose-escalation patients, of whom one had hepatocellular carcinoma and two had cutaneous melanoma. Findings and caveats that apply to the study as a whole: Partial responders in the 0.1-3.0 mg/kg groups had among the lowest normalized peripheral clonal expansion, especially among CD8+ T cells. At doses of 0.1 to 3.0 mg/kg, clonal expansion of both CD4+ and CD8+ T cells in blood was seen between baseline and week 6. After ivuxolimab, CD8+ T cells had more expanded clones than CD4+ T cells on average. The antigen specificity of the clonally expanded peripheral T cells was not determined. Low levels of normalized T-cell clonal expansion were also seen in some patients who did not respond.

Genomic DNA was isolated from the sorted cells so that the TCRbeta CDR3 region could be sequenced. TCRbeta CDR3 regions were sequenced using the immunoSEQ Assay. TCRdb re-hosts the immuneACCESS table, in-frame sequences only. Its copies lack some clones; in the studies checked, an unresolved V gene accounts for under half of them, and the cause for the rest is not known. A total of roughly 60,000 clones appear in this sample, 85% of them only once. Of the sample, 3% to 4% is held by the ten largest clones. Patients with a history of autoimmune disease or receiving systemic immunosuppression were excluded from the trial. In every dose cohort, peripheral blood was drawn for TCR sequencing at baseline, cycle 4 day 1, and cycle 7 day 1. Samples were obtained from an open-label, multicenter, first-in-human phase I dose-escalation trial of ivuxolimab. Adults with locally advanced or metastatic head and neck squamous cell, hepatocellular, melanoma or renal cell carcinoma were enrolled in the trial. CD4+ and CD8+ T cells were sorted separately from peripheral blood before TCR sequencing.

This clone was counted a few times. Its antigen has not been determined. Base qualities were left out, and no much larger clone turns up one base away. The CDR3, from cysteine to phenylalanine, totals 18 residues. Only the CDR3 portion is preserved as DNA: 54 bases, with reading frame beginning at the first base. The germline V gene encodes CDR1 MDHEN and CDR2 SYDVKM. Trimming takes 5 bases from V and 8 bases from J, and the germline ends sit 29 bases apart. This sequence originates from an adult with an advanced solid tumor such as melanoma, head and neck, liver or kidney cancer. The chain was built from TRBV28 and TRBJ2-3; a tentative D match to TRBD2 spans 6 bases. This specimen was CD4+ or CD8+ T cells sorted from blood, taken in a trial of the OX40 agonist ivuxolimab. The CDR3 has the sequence CASSANRWDFPTSGTQYF. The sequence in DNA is TGTGCCAGCAGTGCCAACCGATGGGACTTCCCTACGTCCGGTACGCAGTATTTT.